The clone carrying this TCR beta chain appeared a few times. As the sequencing template, cDNA was produced by extracting RNA and reverse transcribing it. Here immunoSEQ multiplex PCR was the method, and the copy in TCRdb shows in-frame clones only, minus some. The sample lists approximately 59,000 clones; about half were seen once. V dropped 5 bases and J dropped 4 bases, with 14 bases sitting between them. The CDR3 spans 13 residues. Germline assignment: CDR1 SQVTM and CDR2 ANQGSEA. The data are from a study of CD8+ T cells in alopecia areata. This sequence originates from a human donor with alopecia areata. The chain combines TRBV29-1 with TRBJ2-5; D may be TRBD1 (6 bases). The material was CD8+ T cells sorted from blood, obtained at week 0. CDR3 DNA: TGCAGCGTTTCTGGGGGCCCGGGAGAGACCCAGTACTTC. Residues: CSVSGGPGETQYF.